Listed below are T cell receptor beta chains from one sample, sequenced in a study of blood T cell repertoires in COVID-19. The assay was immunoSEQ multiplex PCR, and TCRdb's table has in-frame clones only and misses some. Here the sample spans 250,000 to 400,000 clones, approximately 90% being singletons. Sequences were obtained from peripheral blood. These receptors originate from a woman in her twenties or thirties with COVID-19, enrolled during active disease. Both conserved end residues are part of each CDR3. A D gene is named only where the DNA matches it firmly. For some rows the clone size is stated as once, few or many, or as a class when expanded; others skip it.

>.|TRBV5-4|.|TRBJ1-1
TGTGCCAGCAGCTTTGCCGGTGAAGCTTTCTTT
CASSFAGEAFF
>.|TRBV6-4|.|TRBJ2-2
TGTGCCAGCAGTGAGTTTCAGGCCGGGGAGCTGTTTTTT
CASSEFQAGELFF
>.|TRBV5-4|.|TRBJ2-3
TGTGCCAGCAGCCCCAACAGGTCCCCGGGAGATACGCAGTATTTT
CASSPNRSPGDTQYF
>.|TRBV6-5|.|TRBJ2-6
TGTGCCAGCAGACAGGGTGTCTCTGGGGCCAACGTCCTGACTTTC
CASRQGVSGANVLTF
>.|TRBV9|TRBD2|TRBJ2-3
TGTGCCAGCAGCGTAGGTTGGGGTAGCGGGGGGGTCACAGATACGCAGTATTTT
CASSVGWGSGGVTDTQYF
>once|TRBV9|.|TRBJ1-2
TGTGCCAGCAGCCCATATCTAATGGGATCTCCAGGGAACTATGGCTACACCTTC
CASSPYLMGSPGNYGYTF
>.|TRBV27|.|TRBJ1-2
TGTGCCAGCAGTCAGGGCTACACCTTC
CASSQGYTF
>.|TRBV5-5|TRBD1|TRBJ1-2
TGTGCCAGCAGCACAGACAGGGATGGCTACACCTTC
CASSTDRDGYTF
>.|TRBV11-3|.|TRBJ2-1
TGTGCCAGCAGCTTGGGGGCTAACAATGAGCAGTTCTTC
CASSLGANNEQFF
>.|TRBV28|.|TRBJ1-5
TGTGCCAGCAGTTTAGGGGGCGCATACAATCAGCCCCAGCATTTT
CASSLGGAYNQPQHF
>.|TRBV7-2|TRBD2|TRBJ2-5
TGTGCCAGCAGACATTATAGCGGGGCCGCAGGAGAGACCCAGTACTTC
CASRHYSGAAGETQYF
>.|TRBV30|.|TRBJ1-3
TGTGCCTGGCTAGACAGCGTCTCTGGAAACACCATATATTTT
CAWLDSVSGNTIYF
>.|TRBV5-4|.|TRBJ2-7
TGTGCCAGCAGCCCTCCAGGGGGGCGTGGTGGAGACGAGCAGTACTTC
CASSPPGGRGGDEQYF
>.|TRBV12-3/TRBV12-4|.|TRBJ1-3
TGTGCCAGCAGTTTAGACTGGGGAAACACCATATATTTT
CASSLDWGNTIYF
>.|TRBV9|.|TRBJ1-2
TGTGCCAGCAGCCCCCAAGGGGGGGGAAACTATGGCTACACCTTC
CASSPQGGGNYGYTF
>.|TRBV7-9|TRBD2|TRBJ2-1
TGTGCCAGCAGCCATGGACTAGCGGGGGTTCCTTACAATGAGCAGTTCTTC
CASSHGLAGVPYNEQFF
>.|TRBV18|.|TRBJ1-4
TGTGCCAGCTCACCGGGGCTAGCAACTAATGAAAAACTGTTTTTT
CASSPGLATNEKLFF
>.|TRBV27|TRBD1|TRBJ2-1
TGTGCCAGCAGTCTTAGACGACAGGGCTACGGGAATGAGCAGTTCTTC
CASSLRRQGYGNEQFF
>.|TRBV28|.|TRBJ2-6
TGTGCCAGCAGTTTGTACTTTGGGGCCAACGTCCTGACTTTC
CASSLYFGANVLTF
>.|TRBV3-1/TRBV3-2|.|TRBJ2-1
TGTGCCAGCAGCCAGCGGCCCTTCGGAGAGTACAATGAGCAGTTCTTC
CASSQRPFGEYNEQFF